This T cell receptor beta chain was captured by sequencing in a study of blood T cell repertoires in COVID-19. Whole-study context: T cells, B-cell-depleted T cells, or PBMCs provided the cDNA or gDNA that served as material.

In the authors' workflow: Estimated nucleated cell counts came from reference gene primer amplification. Profiled with immunoSEQ multiplex PCR; TCRdb holds only in-frame clones, not every one. D and trimming come from the DNA, and the V and J calls and clone size come from that table. This table holds some 200,000 clones, around nine tenths found once. V shed 2 bases, J shed 3 bases, and the junction held 4 bases outside the gene matches. Germline V gene sequence: CDR1 KGHDR, CDR2 SFDVKD. The CDR3 consists of 15 residues. The sequence came from a man between 18 and 35 years old with active or convalescent COVID-19. The specimen was peripheral blood. J is TRBJ1-1 and V is TRBV24-1; 8 nucleotides align to TRBD1. CDR3 sequence: CATSDSGTGDTEAFF. The CDR3 nucleotides are TGTGCCACCAGTGATTCGGGGACAGGAGACACTGAAGCTTTCTTT.